This TCR beta chain was recorded in a study of shared clonotypes between healthy human individuals. General study points: In having few donors, the study represented limited genetic and exposure-history diversity. The study generally estimated greater richness for naive than memory subsets.

Naive CD45RA+ and memory CD45RA-negative subsets were split from CD4+ cells. Replicate sorted-subset PCRs were loaded with around 220 ng DNA, roughly 33,000 T cell genomes. The repertoire was sequenced with immunoSEQ multiplex PCR; TCRdb's copy has only in-frame clones and lacks some. The sample carries about 1.5 million clones, about 96% recorded once. As concerns this clone: Antigen specificity is unknown.

V was trimmed by 1 base and J by 1 base, leaving 6 bases between them. The CDR3 has 14 amino acids. Per germline, CDR1 MGHRA and CDR2 YSYEKL. The TCR sequence derives from a man aged 25-45 years in good health. The V and J genes are TRBV4-1 and TRBJ2-3; D call uncertain. Source material: naive CD4+ T cells sorted from blood. Documented subset: CD45RA+ positively selected. This chain's CDR3 is CASSQVVGTDTQYF. In nucleotides, the CDR3 is TGCGCCAGCAGCCAAGTAGTAGGCACAGATACGCAGTATTTT.